This T cell receptor (beta chain) was recorded in a study of blood T cells in healthy people across ages. V was clipped by 7 bases and J by 12 bases, with 22 bases between them. The germline V gene encodes CDR1 DFQATT and CDR2 SNEGSKA (reference sequence). The CDR3 has 13 residues. The authors ran a second PCR of about 6 to 11 cycles using a sample-barcoded 5' primer and a J-beta primer mix. TCRdb recomputed calls from the 5' RACE reads with MiXCR, one row per CDR3 protein. Among 600,000 or so distinct CDR3 sequences listed, approximately 30% were seen once. In the case of this clonotype: Its antigen remains unidentified. A much larger clone lies one base from this, so it may be a read error.

Broader study findings: The unsorted PBMCs prevented any conclusive comparison of naive versus antigen-experienced cells.

This rearrangement joins TRBV20-1 to TRBJ2-1, with D possibly being TRBD2 (5 bases). This receptor was taken from a woman of 80 years or more in good health. The sample was blood. CDR3: CSVSEGRSEGQFF. The CDR3 DNA follows: TGCAGTGTTAGTGAAGGGCGGTCCGAGGGGCAGTTCTTC.